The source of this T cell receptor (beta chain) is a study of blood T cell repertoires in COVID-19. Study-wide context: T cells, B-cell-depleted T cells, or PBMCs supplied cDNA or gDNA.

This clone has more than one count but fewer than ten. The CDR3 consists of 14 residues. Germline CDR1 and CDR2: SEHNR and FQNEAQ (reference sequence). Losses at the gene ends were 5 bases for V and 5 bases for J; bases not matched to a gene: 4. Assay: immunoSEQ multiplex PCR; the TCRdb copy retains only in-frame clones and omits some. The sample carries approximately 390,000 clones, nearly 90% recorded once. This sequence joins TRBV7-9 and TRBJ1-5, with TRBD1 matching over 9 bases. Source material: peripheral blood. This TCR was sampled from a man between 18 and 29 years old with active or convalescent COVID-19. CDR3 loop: CASSPGQGDQPQHF. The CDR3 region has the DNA TGTGCCAGCAGCCCGGGACAGGGTGATCAGCCCCAGCATTTT.